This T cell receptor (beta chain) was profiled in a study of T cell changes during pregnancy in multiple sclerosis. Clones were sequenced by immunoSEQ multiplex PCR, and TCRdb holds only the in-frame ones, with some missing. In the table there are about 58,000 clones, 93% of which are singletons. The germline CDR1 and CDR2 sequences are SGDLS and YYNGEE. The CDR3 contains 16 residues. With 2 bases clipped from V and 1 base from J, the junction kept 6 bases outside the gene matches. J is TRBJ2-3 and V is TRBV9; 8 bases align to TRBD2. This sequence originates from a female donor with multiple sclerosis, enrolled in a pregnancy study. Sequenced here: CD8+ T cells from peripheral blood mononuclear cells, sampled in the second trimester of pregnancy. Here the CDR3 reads CASSVPLAGRTDTQYF. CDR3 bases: TGTGCCAGCAGCGTCCCCCTAGCGGGCCGCACAGATACGCAGTATTTT.